This T cell receptor beta chain was obtained from a study of blood T cells in healthy people across ages. Study conclusions and caveats: Both naive CD4+ cell counts and diversity were greater in long-lived donors than in aged donors. Underestimates were what the diversity estimates from one million T cells were considered to be.

The ends were cut back, 5 bases at V and 1 base at J, with 24 bases in the middle. This CDR3 spans 18 amino acids. Germline V gives CDR1 MNHEY, CDR2 SVGEGT. PBMCs numbering at least 7 million were isolated per sample. A second PCR of 7 to 11 cycles used a sample-barcoded 5' primer and a J-beta primer mix. Each CDR3 protein is one row after TCRdb ran MiXCR on the 5' RACE reads. Among about 2 million distinct CDR3 sequences listed, roughly 49% were seen once. In the case of this clonotype: Its matching antigen is unknown.

The chain joins TRBV6-2 or TRBV6-3 to TRBJ2-7; weak D call: TRBD2 (5 bases). The sequence was obtained from a woman in her forties in good health. Material: blood. CDR3 DNA sequence: TGTGCCAGCAGTCCTCGACGACTCCCCAACCGGGGATCCTACGAGCAGTACTTC. Translated, it gives CASSPRRLPNRGSYEQYF.